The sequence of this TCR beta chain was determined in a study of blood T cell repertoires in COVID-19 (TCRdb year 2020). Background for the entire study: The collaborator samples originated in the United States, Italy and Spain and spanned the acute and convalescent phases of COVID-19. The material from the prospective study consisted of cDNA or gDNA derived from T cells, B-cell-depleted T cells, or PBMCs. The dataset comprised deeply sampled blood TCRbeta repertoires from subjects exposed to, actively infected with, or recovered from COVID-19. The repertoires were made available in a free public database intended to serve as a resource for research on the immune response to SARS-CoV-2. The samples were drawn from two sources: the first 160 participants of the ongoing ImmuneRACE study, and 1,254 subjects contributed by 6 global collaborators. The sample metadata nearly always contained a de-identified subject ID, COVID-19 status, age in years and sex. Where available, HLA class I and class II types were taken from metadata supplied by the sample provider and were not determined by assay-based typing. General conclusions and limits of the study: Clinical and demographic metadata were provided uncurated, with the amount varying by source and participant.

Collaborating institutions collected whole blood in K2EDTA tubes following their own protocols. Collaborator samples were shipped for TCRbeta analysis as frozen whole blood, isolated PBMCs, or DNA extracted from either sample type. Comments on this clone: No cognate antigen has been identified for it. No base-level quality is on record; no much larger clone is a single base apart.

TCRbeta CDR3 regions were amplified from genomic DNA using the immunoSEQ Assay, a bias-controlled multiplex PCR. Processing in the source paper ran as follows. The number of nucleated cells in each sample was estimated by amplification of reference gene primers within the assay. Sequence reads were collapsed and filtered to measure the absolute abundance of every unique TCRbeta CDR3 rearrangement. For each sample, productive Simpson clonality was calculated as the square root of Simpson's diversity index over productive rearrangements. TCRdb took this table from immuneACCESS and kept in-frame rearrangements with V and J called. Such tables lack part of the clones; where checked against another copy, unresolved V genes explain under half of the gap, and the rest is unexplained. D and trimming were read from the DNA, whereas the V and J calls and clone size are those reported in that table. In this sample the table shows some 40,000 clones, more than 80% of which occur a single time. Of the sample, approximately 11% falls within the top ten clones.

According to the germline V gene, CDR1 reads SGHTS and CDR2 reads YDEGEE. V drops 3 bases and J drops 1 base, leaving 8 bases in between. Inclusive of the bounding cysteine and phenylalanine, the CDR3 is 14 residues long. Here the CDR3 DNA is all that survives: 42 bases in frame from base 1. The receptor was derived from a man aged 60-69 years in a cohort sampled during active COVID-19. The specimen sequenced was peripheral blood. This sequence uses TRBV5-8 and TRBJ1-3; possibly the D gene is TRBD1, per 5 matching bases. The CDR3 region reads CASSSRVSGNTIYF. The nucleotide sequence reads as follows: TGTGCCAGCAGCTCCAGGGTTTCTGGAAACACCATATATTTT.